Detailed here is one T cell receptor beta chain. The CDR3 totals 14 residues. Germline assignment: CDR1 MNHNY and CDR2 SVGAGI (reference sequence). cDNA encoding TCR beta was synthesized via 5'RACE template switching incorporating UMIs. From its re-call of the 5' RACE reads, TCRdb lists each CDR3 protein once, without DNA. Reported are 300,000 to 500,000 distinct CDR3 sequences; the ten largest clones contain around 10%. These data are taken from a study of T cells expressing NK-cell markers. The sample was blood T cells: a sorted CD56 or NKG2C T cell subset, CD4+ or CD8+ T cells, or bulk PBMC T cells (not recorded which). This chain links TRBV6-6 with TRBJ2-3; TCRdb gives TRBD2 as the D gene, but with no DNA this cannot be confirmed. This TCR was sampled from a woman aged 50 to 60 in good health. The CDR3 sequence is CASRVAGGLNTQYF.